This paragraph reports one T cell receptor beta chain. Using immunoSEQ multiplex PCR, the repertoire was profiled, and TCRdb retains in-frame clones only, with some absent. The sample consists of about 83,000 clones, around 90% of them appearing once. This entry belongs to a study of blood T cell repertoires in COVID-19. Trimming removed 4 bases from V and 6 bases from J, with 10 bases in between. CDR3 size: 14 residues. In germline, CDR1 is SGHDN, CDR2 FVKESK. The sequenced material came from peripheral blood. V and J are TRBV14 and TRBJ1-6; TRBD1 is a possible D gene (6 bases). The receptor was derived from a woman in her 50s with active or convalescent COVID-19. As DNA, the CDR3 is TGTGCCAGCAGCCGCGGACAGTTTAATTCACCCCTCCACTTT. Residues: CASSRGQFNSPLHF. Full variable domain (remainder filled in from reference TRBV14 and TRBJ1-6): EAGVTQFPSHSVIEKGQTVTLRCDPISGHDNLYWYRRVMGKEIKFLLHFVKESKQDESGMPNNRFLAERTGGTYSTLKVQPAELEDSGVYFCASSRGQFNSPLHFGNGTRLTVT.